This TCR beta chain was identified during a study of blood T cell repertoires in COVID-19. Study as a whole: Researchers got acute and convalescent COVID-19 samples from the United States, Italy and Spain. From T cells, B-cell-depleted T cells, or PBMCs came the material, which was cDNA or gDNA.

V was pared by 0 bases and J by 1 base, with 3 bases of the junction left unmatched. This CDR3 spans 16 amino acids. Per germline, CDR1 SGHDT and CDR2 YYEEEE. Per the study methods: Reference gene primers were amplified, and this amplification served to estimate nucleated cell counts. Sequenced by immunoSEQ multiplex PCR; TCRdb stores in-frame clones only, minus some. V and J calls and clone size are as listed in that table; D and trimming were resolved from the DNA. The table shows some 270,000 clones, with around 89% occurring only once. This clonotype originated in a woman between 25 and 40 years old with acute COVID-19. The source material was PBMCs or T cells enriched from blood (not recorded which). V and J are TRBV5-6 and TRBJ2-5; TRBD1 matches at 10 bases. The CDR3 here is CASSLGGTGVQETQYF. CDR3 in DNA: TGTGCCAGCAGCTTGGGAGGGACAGGGGTCCAAGAGACCCAGTACTTC.